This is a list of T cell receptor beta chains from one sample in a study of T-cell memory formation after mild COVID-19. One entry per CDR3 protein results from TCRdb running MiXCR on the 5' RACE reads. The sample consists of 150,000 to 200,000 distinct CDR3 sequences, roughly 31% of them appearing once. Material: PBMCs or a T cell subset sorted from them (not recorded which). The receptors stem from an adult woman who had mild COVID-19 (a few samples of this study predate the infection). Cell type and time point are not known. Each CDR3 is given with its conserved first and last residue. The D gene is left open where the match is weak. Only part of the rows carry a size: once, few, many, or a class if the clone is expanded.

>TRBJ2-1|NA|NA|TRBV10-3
TGTGCCATCAGTCGGGGAGGGGGGAATGAGCAGTTCTTC
CAISRGGGNEQFF
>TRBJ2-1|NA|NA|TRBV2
TGTGCCAGCGGAAGTCAGGGGGGGAATGAGCAGTTCTTC
CASGSQGGNEQFF
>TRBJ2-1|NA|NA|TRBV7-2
TGTGCCAGCAGCTCGCTTGACAATGAGCAGTTCTTC
CASSSLDNEQFF
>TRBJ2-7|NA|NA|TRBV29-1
TGCAGCGTTGAAGTTGGGGACGCGACCTACGAGCAGTACTTC
CSVEVGDATYEQYF
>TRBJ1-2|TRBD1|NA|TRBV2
TGTGCCAGCAGTGAACAGGGACAGGGAAGAGGCTACACCTTC
CASSEQGQGRGYTF
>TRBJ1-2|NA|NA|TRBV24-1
TGTGCCACCAGTGAAAGGCGCGGGATTGGCTATGGCTACACCTTC
CATSERRGIGYGYTF
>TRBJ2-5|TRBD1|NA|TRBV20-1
TGCAGTGCGCCGACAGGGTCGGGAGAGACCCAGTACTTC
CSAPTGSGETQYF
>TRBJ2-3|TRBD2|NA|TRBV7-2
TGTGCCAGCAGGCTACTAGCGGCTAGCACAGATACGCAGTATTTT
CASRLLAASTDTQYF
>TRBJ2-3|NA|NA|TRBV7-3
TGTGCCAGCAGCCGCCGGCAGTCCACAGATACGCAGTATTTT
CASSRRQSTDTQYF
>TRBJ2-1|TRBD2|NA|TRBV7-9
TGTGCCAGCAGCTTAGGGCGTCCGGGACTAGACTACAATGAGCAGTTCTTC
CASSLGRPGLDYNEQFF
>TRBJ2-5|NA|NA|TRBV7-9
TGTGCCAGCAGCTTAGGACGAGGGGAAGAGACCCAGTACTTC
CASSLGRGEETQYF
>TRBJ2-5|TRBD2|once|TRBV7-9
TGTGCCAGCAGCACTAGCGGGAGGGACCAAGAGACCCAGTACTTC
CASSTSGRDQETQYF
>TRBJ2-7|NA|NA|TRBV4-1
TGCGCCAGCAGCCAAGGGGCAGGCGGCTACGAGCAGTACTTC
CASSQGAGGYEQYF
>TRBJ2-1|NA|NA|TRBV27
TGTGCCAGCAGTCTGCAGGGGAGCTCCTACAATGAGCAGTTCTTC
CASSLQGSSYNEQFF
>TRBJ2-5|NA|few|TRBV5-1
TGCGCCAGCAGCTTCATTCAGGGGAGTGGGCAAGAGACCCAGTACTTC
CASSFIQGSGQETQYF
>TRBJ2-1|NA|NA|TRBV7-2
TGTGCCAGCAGCCCTCGGGGTTCCCGCTCCTACAATGAGCAGTTCTTC
CASSPRGSRSYNEQFF
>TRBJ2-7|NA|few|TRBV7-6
TGTGCCAGCAGCTTAGCACGGGCTTCCTACGAGCAGTACTTC
CASSLARASYEQYF
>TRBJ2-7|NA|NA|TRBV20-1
TGCAGTGCTAGGGTCCAGGGGTACGAGCAGTACTTC
CSARVQGYEQYF
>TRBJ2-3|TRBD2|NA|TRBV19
TGTGCCAGTACAAGGCGCGGGGGGGATATAGATACGCAGTATTTT
CASTRRGGDIDTQYF
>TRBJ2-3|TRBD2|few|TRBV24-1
TGTGCCACCAGTGATTTTAGCGGGAGCCCAGATACGCAGTATTTT
CATSDFSGSPDTQYF
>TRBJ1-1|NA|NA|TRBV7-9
TGTGCCAGCAGCTTAATTGTGTCTATGAACACTGAAGCTTTCTTT
CASSLIVSMNTEAFF
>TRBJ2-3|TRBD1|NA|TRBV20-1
TGCAGTGCCCCGGACAGGGTAGCAGATACGCAGTATTTT
CSAPDRVADTQYF
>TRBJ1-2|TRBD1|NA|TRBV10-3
TGTGCCATCAGTGAGGGGACAGGGACCACGAACTATGGCTACACCTTC
CAISEGTGTTNYGYTF
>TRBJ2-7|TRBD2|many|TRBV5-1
TGCGCCAGCAGTCCGGATCCGGGACTAGCGGCCGAGCAGTACTTC
CASSPDPGLAAEQYF
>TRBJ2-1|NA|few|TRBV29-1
TGCAGCGTTGATCTAGCTTTGTTTAACAATGAGCAGTTCTTC
CSVDLALFNNEQFF
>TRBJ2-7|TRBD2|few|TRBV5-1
TGCGCCAGCAGCTTGTATGGACTAGCGGGAGATTACGAGCAGTACTTC
CASSLYGLAGDYEQYF
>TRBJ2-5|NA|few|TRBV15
TGTGCCACCAGCAGAGATCTGGGGGGACAAGAGACCCAGTACTTC
CATSRDLGGQETQYF
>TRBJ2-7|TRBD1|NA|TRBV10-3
TGTGCCATCAGTGAGGGCGAGGGGGCCTCCGAGCAGTACTTC
CAISEGEGASEQYF
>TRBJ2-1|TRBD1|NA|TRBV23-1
TGCGCCAGCCTGGGACAGGGTAATGGGAATGAGCAGTTCTTC
CASLGQGNGNEQFF
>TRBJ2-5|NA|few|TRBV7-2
TGTGCCAGCAGCTTTTTGGGGGCTGGGGAGACCCAGTACTTC
CASSFLGAGETQYF
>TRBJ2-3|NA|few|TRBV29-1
TGCAGCGTTGAAGATGGCTATACGCAGTATTTT
CSVEDGYTQYF
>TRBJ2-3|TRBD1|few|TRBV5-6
TGTGCCAGCAGCGTCGGGACAGGGCCTCGGGATACGCAGTATTTT
CASSVGTGPRDTQYF
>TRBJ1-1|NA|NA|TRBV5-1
TGCGCCAGCAGCTCCACCGGGACCCCGAACACTGAAGCTTTCTTT
CASSSTGTPNTEAFF
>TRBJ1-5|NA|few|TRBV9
TGTGCCAGCAGCGTCGAACCAACAGGGAATCAGCCCCAGCATTTT
CASSVEPTGNQPQHF
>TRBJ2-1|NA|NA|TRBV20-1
TGCAGTGCTAGTTACGGCGGGAACATCAATGAGCAGTTCTTC
CSASYGGNINEQFF
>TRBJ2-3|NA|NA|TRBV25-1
TGTGCCAGCAACCTCTACTATACGCAGTATTTT
CASNLYYTQYF
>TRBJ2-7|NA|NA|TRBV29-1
TGCAGCGTTGTAGGCAGCTCCTACGAGCAGTACTTC
CSVVGSSYEQYF
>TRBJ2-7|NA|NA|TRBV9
TGTGCCAGCAGCGTAGAGGGTGGGGCGTCCTACGAGCAGTACTTC
CASSVEGGASYEQYF
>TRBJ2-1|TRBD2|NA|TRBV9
TGTGCCAGCAGCGTAGGGCTTGCGGGAGTTTACAATGAGCAGTTCTTC
CASSVGLAGVYNEQFF
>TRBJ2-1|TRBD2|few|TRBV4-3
TGCGCCAGCAGCCAGGGGACTAGCGGGGACTACAATGAGCAGTTCTTC
CASSQGTSGDYNEQFF
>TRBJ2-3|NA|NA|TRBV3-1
TGTGCCAGCAGCCAAGTCGGGGGTCGGGTGGATACGCAGTATTTT
CASSQVGGRVDTQYF
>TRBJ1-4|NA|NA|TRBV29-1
TGCAGCGTTGTATCGGGCGAAAAACTGTTTTTT
CSVVSGEKLFF
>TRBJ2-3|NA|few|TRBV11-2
TGTGCCAGCAGCTCTATGATACGGGGAGATACGCAGTATTTT
CASSSMIRGDTQYF
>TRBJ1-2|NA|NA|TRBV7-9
TGTGCCAGCAGCTTAGTCGGGGCCGGCTATGGCTACACCTTC
CASSLVGAGYGYTF
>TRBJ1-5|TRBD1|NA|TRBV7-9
TGTGCCAGCAGCTTATGGATGGGACAGGATGGTAATCAGCCCCAGCATTTT
CASSLWMGQDGNQPQHF
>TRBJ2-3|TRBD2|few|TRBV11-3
TGTGCCAGCAGCTCCAGCGGGAAAGATACGCAGTATTTT
CASSSSGKDTQYF
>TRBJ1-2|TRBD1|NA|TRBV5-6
TGTGCCAGCAGCCCGCCGACAGGGGCCGAGGATGGCTACACCTTC
CASSPPTGAEDGYTF